Listed below are T cell receptor beta chains from one sample, sequenced in a study of regulatory T cells in long-lasting Graves disease. TCRdb reprocessed the multiplex PCR reads with MiXCR, giving one entry per CDR3 protein. Here the sample spans 300,000 to 450,000 distinct CDR3 sequences, 15% to 19% being singletons. Sequencing was performed on peripheral blood mononuclear cells (PBMCs), taken at new diagnosis, from a patient treated with antithyroid drugs. The receptors were gathered from a female donor with Graves disease. Both conserved end residues are part of each CDR3. A D gene is named only where the DNA matches it firmly. Size is omitted from some rows. Given values are once, few, many or a class for expanded clones.

abundance,v_gene,d_gene,j_gene,CDR3aa,CDR3nt
many,TRBV30,-,TRBJ2-1,CAWSPSYNEQFF,TGTGCCTGGAGTCCGAGCTACAATGAGCAGTTCTTC
many,TRBV7-2,-,TRBJ2-7,CASSLSGTLYEQYF,TGTGCCAGCAGCTTATCTGGGACGCTCTACGAGCAGTACTTC
many,TRBV7-9,TRBD2,TRBJ2-1,CASSLSMGGLAIPAVQFF,TGTGCCAGCAGCTTATCGATGGGAGGACTAGCGATCCCTGCGGTGCAGTTCTTC
many,TRBV5-4,TRBD2,TRBJ2-1,CASSLEASGYNEQFF,TGTGCCAGCAGCTTGGAGGCTAGCGGCTACAATGAGCAGTTCTTC
many,TRBV2,-,TRBJ2-7,CASSEGRLAPRQYF,TGTGCCAGCAGTGAAGGGCGGCTAGCACCACGGCAGTACTTC
many,TRBV12-3/TRBV12-4,-,TRBJ2-2,CASIRDTYTGELFF,TGTGCCAGCATTAGGGACACCTACACCGGGGAGCTGTTTTTT
many,TRBV6-5,TRBD1,TRBJ2-5,CASSYSSQGEETQYF,TGTGCCAGCAGTTACTCGTCGCAGGGGGAAGAGACCCAGTACTTC
few,TRBV19,-,TRBJ2-1,CASSITANSYNEQFF,TGTGCCAGTAGTATTACGGCGAACTCCTACAATGAGCAGTTCTTC
many,TRBV20-1,-,TRBJ2-1,CSASGQILSYNEQFF,TGCAGTGCCAGCGGGCAAATACTTTCCTACAATGAGCAGTTCTTC
many,TRBV5-1,-,TRBJ1-1,CASSLVMGVGNTEAFF,TGCGCCAGCAGCTTGGTTATGGGTGTTGGTAACACTGAAGCTTTCTTT
many,TRBV9,-,TRBJ1-1,CASSAQLGTEAFF,TGTGCCAGCAGCGCCCAATTGGGCACTGAAGCTTTCTTT
-,TRBV9,-,TRBJ2-3,CASSWEGQDTQYF,TGTGCCAGCAGCTGGGAGGGACAGGATACGCAGTATTTT
few,TRBV12-3/TRBV12-4,TRBD1,TRBJ1-1,CASSSRRQGPEAFF,TGTGCCAGCAGTTCCCGGAGACAGGGGCCTGAAGCTTTCTTT
many,TRBV24-1,TRBD1,TRBJ2-1,CATSDWTGHGEQFF,TGTGCCACCAGTGATTGGACAGGACATGGTGAGCAGTTCTTC
many,TRBV24-1,-,TRBJ2-2,CATSTGITGELFF,TGTGCCACCTCTACAGGGATCACCGGGGAGCTGTTTTTT
many,TRBV27,-,TRBJ1-5,CASSLTNQPQHF,TGTGCCAGCAGTTTGACTAATCAGCCCCAGCATTTT
-,TRBV20-1,-,TRBJ1-1,CSASRLGRGTNTEAFF,TGCAGTGCTAGTCGGTTGGGACGGGGAACGAACACTGAAGCTTTCTTT
many,TRBV7-8,-,TRBJ2-2,CASSLAWGKPNTGELFF,TGTGCCAGCAGCTTAGCGTGGGGGAAACCGAACACCGGGGAGCTGTTTTTT
-,TRBV12-5,-,TRBJ2-5,CASASTRHARGSHGETQYF,TGTGCTAGTGCCAGCACCCGCCACGCCCGGGGTTCCCATGGGGAGACCCAGTACTTC
few,TRBV12-3/TRBV12-4,-,TRBJ2-1,CASSPSLGSHNEQFF,TGTGCCAGCAGCCCCTCCCTGGGGTCCCACAATGAGCAGTTCTTC
-,TRBV20-1,-,TRBJ2-5,CSARGVPGTPQETQYF,TGCAGTGCTAGAGGCGTCCCCGGGACGCCCCAAGAGACCCAGTACTTC
few,TRBV9,TRBD1,TRBJ2-3,CASSVRQGAVADTQYF,TGTGCCAGCAGCGTGAGACAGGGGGCTGTCGCAGATACGCAGTATTTT
many,TRBV7-2,-,TRBJ2-3,CASSLVADTQYF,TGTGCCAGCAGCTTAGTAGCAGATACGCAGTATTTT
many,TRBV4-1,-,TRBJ1-4,CASSHLFLAWGEKLFF,TGCGCCAGCAGCCACCTATTCCTAGCTTGGGGTGAAAAACTGTTTTTT
-,TRBV30,TRBD1,TRBJ1-2,CARSPGQNYGYTF,TGTGCCAGGTCGCCGGGACAGAACTATGGCTACACCTTC
many,TRBV5-4,TRBD1,TRBJ1-3,CAIAGGSGNTIYF,TGTGCCATCGCAGGGGGCTCTGGAAACACCATATATTTT
-,TRBV28,-,TRBJ1-5,CASNPFGGGNQPQHF,TGTGCCAGCAATCCCTTCGGGGGAGGCAATCAGCCCCAGCATTTT
-,TRBV20-1,TRBD1,TRBJ2-1,CSAGDGTGGINEQFF,TGCAGTGCTGGGGACGGGACAGGAGGAATCAATGAGCAGTTCTTC
-,TRBV18,-,TRBJ1-5,CASSPGGDSNQPQHF,TGTGCCAGCTCACCGGGGGGGGATAGCAATCAGCCCCAGCATTTT
few,TRBV24-1,TRBD1,TRBJ2-1,CATSEAGTAYNEQFF,TGTGCCACCAGTGAGGCCGGGACAGCCTACAATGAGCAGTTCTTC
few,TRBV7-2,TRBD1,TRBJ1-1,CASSLNGQGTEASF,TGTGCCAGCAGCCTTAATGGACAGGGCACTGAAGCCTCCTTT
many,TRBV5-1,TRBD2,TRBJ2-7,CASSYQAGGSYEQYF,TGCGCCAGCAGCTACCAAGCGGGAGGAAGCTACGAGCAGTACTTC
many,TRBV27,TRBD1,TRBJ2-7,CASSLTGQGTYEQYF,TGTGCCAGCAGTCTTACCGGACAGGGAACCTACGAGCAGTACTTC
-,TRBV28,-,TRBJ2-7,CASARGGPYEQYF,TGTGCCAGTGCCCGGGGCGGACCCTACGAGCAGTACTTC
-,TRBV6-1,TRBD2,TRBJ2-1,CASSLLAGLAANNEQFF,TGTGCCAGCAGCCTACTCGCCGGACTAGCGGCTAACAATGAGCAGTTCTTC
many,TRBV20-1,-,TRBJ2-7,CSASIAARGWEQYF,TGCAGTGCTTCCATAGCGGCTCGAGGTTGGGAGCAGTACTTC
many,TRBV6-5,-,TRBJ1-1,CASSYSGVATEAFF,TGTGCCAGCAGTTACTCTGGGGTGGCCACTGAAGCTTTCTTT
many,TRBV10-1,-,TRBJ1-4,CASSAGHRLFF,TGCGCCAGCAGCGCGGGACACAGACTGTTTTTT
few,TRBV15,-,TRBJ2-3,CATSREKANTDTQYF,TGTGCCACCAGCAGAGAAAAGGCCAACACAGATACGCAGTATTTT
many,TRBV27,-,TRBJ1-5,CASGRVDNQPQHF,TGTGCCAGCGGCAGGGTCGACAATCAGCCCCAGCATTTT
-,TRBV29-1,-,TRBJ2-7,CSVSSGAGYEQYF,TGCAGCGTTTCCTCGGGGGCGGGCTACGAGCAGTACTTC
many,TRBV12-3/TRBV12-4,-,TRBJ2-3,CASTPPAGTDTQYF,TGTGCCAGCACCCCCCCTGCGGGCACAGATACGCAGTATTTT
few,TRBV18,-,TRBJ1-3,CASSPGRSTGNTIYF,TGTGCCAGCTCACCAGGACGGAGCACTGGAAACACCATATATTTT
-,TRBV10-3,-,TRBJ1-1,CAINARQGYTEAFF,TGTGCCATCAACGCGCGCCAGGGGTACACTGAAGCTTTCTTT
many,TRBV29-1,-,TRBJ1-1,CSHTTEQGTEAFF,TGCAGCCATACAACCGAACAGGGTACTGAAGCTTTCTTT
few,TRBV7-9,-,TRBJ1-1,CASSLRQHTEAFF,TGTGCCAGCAGCTTAAGACAGCATACAGAAGCTTTCTTT